Listed here are 17 T cell receptor beta chains from one sample, sequenced in a study of cytomegalovirus exposure and HLA in healthy donors. Here immunoSEQ multiplex PCR was the method, and the copy in TCRdb shows in-frame clones only, minus some. The data contain some 260,000 clones, less than 90% of them singletons. The sequencing input was PBMCs. These TCRs come from a man between 18 and 35 years old in good health and CMV-seropositive.

This chain uses TRBV5-1 with TRBJ1-2; tentative D call: TRBD1 (6 bases). The V end was cut by 4 bases, the J end by 6 bases, with 19 bases between. The CDR3 contains 15 residues. The germline V gene encodes CDR1 SGHRS and CDR2 YFSETQ. The CDR3 nucleotides read TGCGCCAGCAGCCTCCAATCCGTGGGGGCTGATGGCTACACCTTC. Encoded protein: CASSLQSVGADGYTF.

The chain has TRBV28 and TRBJ1-2; a possible D gene is TRBD1 (5 bases). CDR1 MDHEN and CDR2 SYDVKM come from the germline V gene. Deletions cut 7 bases from V and 8 bases from J, with 23 bases between. The CDR3 has 15 residues. The CDR3 here is CASTGTVGVEGGYTF. CDR3 nucleotides: TGTGCCAGCACTGGAACGGTAGGGGTAGAAGGAGGCTACACCTTC.

CDR3: CASSRAGVSYEQYF. The CDR3 coding sequence is TGTGCCAGCTCAAGAGCGGGAGTTTCTTACGAGCAGTACTTC. V and J are TRBV25-1 and TRBJ2-7; 8 bases line up with TRBD2. This CDR3 comprises 14 residues. V shed 8 bases and J 4 bases; nucleotides not matched to a gene: 10. Looked up from germline, CDR1 is MGHDK and CDR2 is SYGVNS.

The chain couples TRBV28 to TRBJ2-3, with D hard to call. The V end lost 6 bases, the J end lost 1 base, and 8 bases lay between the germline ends. Germline values: CDR1 MDHEN, CDR2 SYDVKM. CDR3 length: 13 amino acids. CDR3 amino acids: CASSPVGTDTQYF. The CDR3 bases are TGTGCCAGCAGCCCCGTCGGCACAGATACGCAGTATTTT.

This clone was counted once. This chain joins TRBV6-5 and TRBJ2-3; D not certain. V shed 4 bases and J shed 6 bases, with 8 bases lying between them. The CDR3 runs 12 residues. From germline, CDR1 is MNHEY and CDR2 SVGAGI. As DNA, the CDR3 is TGTGCCAGCAGTTCCATGGGGGATACGCAGTATTTT. Translation gives CASSSMGDTQYF.

V is TRBV14 and J is TRBJ2-7, with D possibly TRBD2 on 7 matching bases. The CDR3 runs 15 residues. The V end lost 5 bases, the J end lost 3 bases, and 17 bases lay between the germline ends. CDR1 is SGHDN and CDR2 is FVKESK in the germline V gene. The CDR3 here is CASSFAGADNYEQYF. The CDR3 DNA is TGTGCCAGCAGCTTCGCGGGGGCAGACAACTACGAGCAGTACTTC.

V gene TRBV29-1 combines with J gene TRBJ2-3; tentative D call: TRBD2 (6 bases). Germline-derived CDR1 and CDR2 are SQVTM and ANQGSEA. CDR3 length: 13 residues. Trimming stripped 7 bases from V and 6 bases from J, with 17 bases between. This chain's CDR3 is CSAGGVAGDTQYF. CDR3 coding DNA: TGCAGCGCCGGCGGGGTAGCTGGGGATACGCAGTATTTT.

This chain connects TRBV5-1 to TRBJ2-3; TRBD1 aligns across 10 bases. The CDR3 is 16 amino acids. Germline CDR1 is SGHRS and CDR2 is YFSETQ. J lost 3 bases, V lost 0 bases, and 4 bases had no gene match. In DNA, the CDR3 is TGCGCCAGCAGCTTGGGACAGGGGGCAAGGACAGATACGCAGTATTTT. Encoded protein: CASSLGQGARTDTQYF.

The genes are TRBV5-4 and TRBJ2-7; tentative D call: TRBD1 (6 bases). The germline V gene encodes CDR1 SGHNT and CDR2 YYREEE (reference sequence). The CDR3 runs to 16 residues. With 4 bases removed from V and 1 base from J, the gap between germline ends came to 18 bases. The chain's CDR3 is CASSNGRSGESYEQYF. CDR3 in DNA: TGTGCCAGCAGCAACGGAAGGTCAGGGGAGTCCTACGAGCAGTACTTC.

The rearrangement joins TRBV5-6 to TRBJ2-7, with a tentative D call TRBD1 (6 bases). Between the trimmed V and J ends, which lost 4 bases and 6 bases, there was a span of 17 bases. Germline V gene data show CDR1 as SGHDT and CDR2 as YYEEEE. CDR3 length: 14 amino acids. The CDR3 DNA reads as TGTGCCAGCAGCCAGACAGGAAACCAGCGCGAGCAGTACTTC. It specifies CASSQTGNQREQYF.

The genes are TRBV5-6 and TRBJ1-2, with TRBD1 as a possible D gene (5 bases). This CDR3 comprises 14 residues. Germline V CDR1 and CDR2: SGHDT, YYEEEE. V was shortened by 1 base and J by 3 bases, with 10 bases between the two germline ends. The CDR3 sequence is CASSLRGVHYGYTF. CDR3 DNA sequence: TGTGCCAGCAGCTTGCGGGGCGTGCACTATGGCTACACCTTC.

The chain links TRBV7-9 to TRBJ2-7; 14 bases are shared with TRBD2. Germline CDR1 and CDR2: SEHNR and FQNEAQ (reference sequence). The CDR3 is 15 residues long. V trimming: 5 bases; J trimming: 2 bases; junction bases outside the gene matches: 2. CDR3 protein: CASSPGLAGAYEQYF. The CDR3 DNA reads as TGTGCCAGCAGCCCGGGACTAGCGGGAGCCTACGAGCAGTACTTC.

The chain joins TRBV27 to TRBJ1-1; 8 bases agree with TRBD1. Unmatched junction bases numbered 10, after V lost 3 bases and J lost 4 bases. The germline V gene encodes CDR1 MNHEY and CDR2 SMNVEV (reference sequence). CDR3 length: 16 amino acids. Here the CDR3 DNA reads TGTGCCAGCAGTTTCAGACCTGGACAGGGTAGCACTGAAGCTTTCTTT. Residues: CASSFRPGQGSTEAFF.

The DNA of the CDR3 is TGTGCCAGCACCAAAACAGGGGGCGTCGGCACTGAAGCTTTCTTT. Protein product: CASTKTGGVGTEAFF. J is TRBJ1-1 and V is TRBV27; 9 nucleotides agree with TRBD1. The germline gives CDR1 MNHEY, CDR2 SMNVEV (reference sequence). The CDR3 totals 15 residues. V shed 7 bases and J 4 bases; nucleotides not matched to a gene: 10.

This clone was seen a few times. V is TRBV10-3 and J is TRBJ2-7; D ambiguous. CDR3 size: 12 residues. Germline assignment: CDR1 ENHRY and CDR2 SYGVKD. Trimming removed 5 bases from V and 3 bases from J, with 8 bases in between. CDR3 sequence reads: CAISWEGYEQYF. The CDR3 DNA is TGTGCCATCAGTTGGGAAGGCTACGAGCAGTACTTC.

Details on this clone: Mismatch with germline at one junction end may stem from a read error. The CDR3, as DNA: TGTGCCAGCAGCTTAGCTCCGGAGCAGTTGTCATTCTTC. It codes for CASSLAPEQLSFF. V usage is TRBV7-2 and J usage is TRBJ1-2, with no clear D. Per germline, CDR1 SGHTA and CDR2 FQGNSA. The CDR3 is made up of 13 amino acids.

The CDR3 nucleotides are TGTGCCTGGAGCCTACGGGACTCATACGAGCAGTACTTC. Protein sequence: CAWSLRDSYEQYF. The rearrangement joins TRBV30 to TRBJ2-7; tentatively, D is TRBD2 (6 bases). The germline gives CDR1 GTSNPN, CDR2 SVGIG (reference sequence). Trimming took off 3 bases at V and 4 bases at J, with 13 bases between the two ends. This CDR3 spans 13 amino acids.